This section outlines one T cell receptor beta chain sequence together with its context. Germline and junction disagree at one end, which may indicate a read error. This record belongs to a study of metastatic and nonmetastatic thyroid tumors. Whole-study context: Peripheral blood and tumor or nodule samples from malignant and benign thyroid patients were compared.

TCRdb ran MiXCR on the PCR reads. The repertoire holds around 18,000 clones, about 33% seen once, with over 15% in the top ten. None of the patients had undergone any treatment ahead of thyroid surgery. Germline CDR1 MNHEY, CDR2 SVGEGT. The CDR3 is 13 amino acids. The TCR originated in a female donor with papillary thyroid cancer or a benign thyroid nodule (not recorded which). Some clones in this sample may be carry-over from other donors' samples. Sequencing was carried out using tumor tissue. V gene TRBV6-2 or TRBV6-3 combines with J gene TRBJ2-1; TRBD1 is a possible D gene (6 bases). CDR3 DNA sequence: TGTGCCAGCAGCTCTTCTGGGGACAATGAGCAATTCTTC. Encoded protein: CASSSSGDNEQFF.